Included here is one TCR beta chain sequence, with context. These data belong to a study of OX40 agonist ivuxolimab in advanced cancers. Study context: Patients were treated with intravenous ivuxolimab, dosed at 0.01 to 10 mg/kg and infused every 2 weeks.

Clones were sequenced by immunoSEQ multiplex PCR, and TCRdb holds only the in-frame ones, with some missing. This sample carries fewer than 75,000 clones, approximately 88% of them seen once, and the ten largest clones take roughly 0.69%. This CDR3 is 16 amino acids long. Trimming shortened V by 5 bases and J by 0 bases, and 17 bases separated the two germline ends. Germline assignment: CDR1 SGHAT and CDR2 FQNNGV. Patients who had autoimmune disease history or got systemic immunosuppression were left out. The chain couples TRBV11-2 to TRBJ2-7; D is ambiguous. The sequences come from CD4+ or CD8+ T cells sorted from blood, collected in a trial of the OX40 agonist ivuxolimab. This clonotype was obtained from an adult with an advanced solid tumor such as melanoma, head and neck, liver or kidney cancer. This CDR3 reads CASSPIGRVASYEQYF. CDR3 DNA: TGTGCCAGCAGCCCCATTGGACGTGTAGCCTCCTACGAGCAGTACTTC.